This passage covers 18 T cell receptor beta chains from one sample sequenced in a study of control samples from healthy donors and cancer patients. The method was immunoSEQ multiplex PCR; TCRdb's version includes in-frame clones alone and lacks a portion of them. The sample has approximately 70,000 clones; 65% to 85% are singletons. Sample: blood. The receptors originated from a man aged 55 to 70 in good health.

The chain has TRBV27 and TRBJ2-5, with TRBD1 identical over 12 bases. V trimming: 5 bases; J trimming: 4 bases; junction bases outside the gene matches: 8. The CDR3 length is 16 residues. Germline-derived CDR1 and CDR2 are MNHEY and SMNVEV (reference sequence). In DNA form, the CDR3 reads TGTGCCAGCAGTCGGGACAGGGGGCTTCAGGGAGAGACCCAGTACTTC. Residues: CASSRDRGLQGETQYF.

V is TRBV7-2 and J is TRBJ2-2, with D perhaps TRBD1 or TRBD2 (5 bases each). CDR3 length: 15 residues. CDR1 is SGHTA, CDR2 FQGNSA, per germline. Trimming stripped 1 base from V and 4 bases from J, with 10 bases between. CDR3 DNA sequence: TGTGCCAGCAGCTTAGTCTGGGGGAGCACCGGGGAGCTGTTTTTT. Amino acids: CASSLVWGSTGELFF. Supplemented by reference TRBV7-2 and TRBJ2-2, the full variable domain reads GAGVSQSPSNKVTEKGKDVELRCDPISGHTALYWYRQSLGQGLEFLIYFQGNSAPDKSGLPSDRFSAERTGGSVSTLTIQRTQQEDSAVYLCASSLVWGSTGELFFGEGSRLTVL.

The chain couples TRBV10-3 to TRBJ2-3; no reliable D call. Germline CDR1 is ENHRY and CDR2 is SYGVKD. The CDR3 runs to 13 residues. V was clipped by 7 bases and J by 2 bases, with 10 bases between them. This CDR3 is CAIKGFPTDTQYF. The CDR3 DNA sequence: TGTGCCATCAAGGGATTTCCCACAGATACGCAGTATTTT.

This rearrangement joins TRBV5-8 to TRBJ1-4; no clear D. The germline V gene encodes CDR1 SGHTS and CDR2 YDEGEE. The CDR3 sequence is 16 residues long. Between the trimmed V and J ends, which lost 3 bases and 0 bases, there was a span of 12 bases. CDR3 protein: CASSSTGDTTNEKLFF. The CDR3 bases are TGTGCCAGCAGCTCAACCGGGGATACAACTAATGAAAAACTGTTTTTT.

This CDR3 is CASSLGGSGIQETQYF. CDR3 bases: TGCGCCAGCAGCTTGGGAGGTAGCGGGATCCAAGAGACCCAGTACTTC. V is TRBV5-1 and J is TRBJ2-5, with 8 bases fitting TRBD2. This CDR3 comprises 16 residues. Losses at the gene ends were 0 bases for V and 1 base for J; bases not matched to a gene: 5. Germline-derived CDR1 and CDR2 are SGHRS and YFSETQ.

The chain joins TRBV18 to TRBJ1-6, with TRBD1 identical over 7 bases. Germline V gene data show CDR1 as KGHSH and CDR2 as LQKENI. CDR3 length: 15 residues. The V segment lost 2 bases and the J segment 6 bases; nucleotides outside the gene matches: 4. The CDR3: CASSPSYRGNSPLHF. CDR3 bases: TGTGCCAGCTCACCATCATACAGGGGTAATTCACCCCTCCACTTT.

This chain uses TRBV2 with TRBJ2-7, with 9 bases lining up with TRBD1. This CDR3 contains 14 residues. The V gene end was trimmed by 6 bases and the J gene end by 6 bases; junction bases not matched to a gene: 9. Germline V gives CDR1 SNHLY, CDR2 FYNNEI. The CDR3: CASSAGTGKGEQYF. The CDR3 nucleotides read TGTGCCAGCAGCGCCGGGACAGGGAAGGGCGAGCAGTACTTC.

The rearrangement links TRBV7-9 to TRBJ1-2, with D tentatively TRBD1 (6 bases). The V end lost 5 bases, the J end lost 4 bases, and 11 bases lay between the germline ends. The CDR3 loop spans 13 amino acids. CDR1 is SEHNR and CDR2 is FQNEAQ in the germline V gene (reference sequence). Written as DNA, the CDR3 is TGTGCCAGCAGCCTCGGACAGATCTATGGCTACACCTTC. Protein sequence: CASSLGQIYGYTF.

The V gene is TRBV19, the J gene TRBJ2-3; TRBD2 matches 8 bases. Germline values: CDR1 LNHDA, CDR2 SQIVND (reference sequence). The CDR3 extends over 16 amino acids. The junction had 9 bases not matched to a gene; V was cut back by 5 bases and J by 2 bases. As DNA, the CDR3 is TGTGCCAGTAGTCCCCGTCTAGCGGGTCACACAGATACGCAGTATTTT. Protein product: CASSPRLAGHTDTQYF.

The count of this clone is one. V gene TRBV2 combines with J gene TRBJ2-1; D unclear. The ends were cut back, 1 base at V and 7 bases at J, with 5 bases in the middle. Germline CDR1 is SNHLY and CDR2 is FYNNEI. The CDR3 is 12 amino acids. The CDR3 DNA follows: TGTGCCAGCAGTGAAGACGGTAATGAGCAGTTCTTC. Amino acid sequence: CASSEDGNEQFF.

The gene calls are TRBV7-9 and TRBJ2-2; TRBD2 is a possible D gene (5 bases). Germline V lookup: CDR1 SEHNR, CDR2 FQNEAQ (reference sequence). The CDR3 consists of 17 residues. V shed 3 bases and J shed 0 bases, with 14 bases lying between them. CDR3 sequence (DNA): TGTGCCAGCAGCTTTGGGGAGTGGCAGCCGAACACCGGGGAGCTGTTTTTT. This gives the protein CASSFGEWQPNTGELFF.

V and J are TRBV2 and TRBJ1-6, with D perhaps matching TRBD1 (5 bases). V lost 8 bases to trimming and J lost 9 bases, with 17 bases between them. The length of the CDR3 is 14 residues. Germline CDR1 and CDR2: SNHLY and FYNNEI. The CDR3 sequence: CASLQGARVSPLHF. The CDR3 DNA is TGTGCCAGCCTTCAAGGGGCTCGGGTTTCACCCCTCCACTTT.

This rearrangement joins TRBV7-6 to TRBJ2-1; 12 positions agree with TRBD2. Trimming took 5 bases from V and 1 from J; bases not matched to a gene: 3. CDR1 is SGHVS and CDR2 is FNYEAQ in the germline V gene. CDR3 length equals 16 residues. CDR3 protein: CASSMTSGGSYNEQFF. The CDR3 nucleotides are TGTGCCAGCAGCATGACTAGCGGGGGATCCTACAATGAGCAGTTCTTC. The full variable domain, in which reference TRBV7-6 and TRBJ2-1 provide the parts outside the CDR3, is GAGVSQSPRYKVTKRGQDVALRCDPISGHVSLYWYRQALGQGPEFLTYFNYEAQQDKSGLPNDRFSAERPEGSISTLTIQRTEQRDSAMYRCASSMTSGGSYNEQFFGPGTRLTVL.

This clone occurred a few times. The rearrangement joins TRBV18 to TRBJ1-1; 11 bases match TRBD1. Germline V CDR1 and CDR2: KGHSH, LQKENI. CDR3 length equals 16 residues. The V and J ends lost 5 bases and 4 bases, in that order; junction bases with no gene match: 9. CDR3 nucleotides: TGTGCCAGCTCATCCAACACCGGGACAGGGGGCACTGAAGCTTTCTTT. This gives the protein CASSSNTGTGGTEAFF. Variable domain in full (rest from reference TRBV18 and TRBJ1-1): NAGVMQNPRHLVRRRGQEARLRCSPMKGHSHVYWYRQLPEEGLKFMVYLQKENIIDESGMPKERFSAEFPKEGPSILRIQQVVRGDSAAYFCASSSNTGTGGTEAFFGQGTRLTVV.

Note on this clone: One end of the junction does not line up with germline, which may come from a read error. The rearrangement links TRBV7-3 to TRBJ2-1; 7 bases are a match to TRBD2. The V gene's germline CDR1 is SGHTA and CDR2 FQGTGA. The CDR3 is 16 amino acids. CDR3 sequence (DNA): TGTGCCAGCAGCCTAACGGGGGGAATCTCCTACAATGAGCAGTTCTTC. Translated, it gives CASSLTGGISYNEQFF.

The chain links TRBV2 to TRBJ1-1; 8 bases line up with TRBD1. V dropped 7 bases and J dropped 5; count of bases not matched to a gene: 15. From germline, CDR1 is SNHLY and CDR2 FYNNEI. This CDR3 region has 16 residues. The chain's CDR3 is CASIPQGAPKGTEAFF. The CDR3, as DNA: TGTGCCAGCATCCCCCAGGGGGCTCCCAAGGGAACTGAAGCTTTCTTT.

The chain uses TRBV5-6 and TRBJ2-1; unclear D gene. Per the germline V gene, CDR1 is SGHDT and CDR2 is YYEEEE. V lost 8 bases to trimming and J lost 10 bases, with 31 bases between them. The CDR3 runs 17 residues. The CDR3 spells CASLRRLRRSTPGEQFF. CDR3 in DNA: TGTGCCAGTCTTCGGCGGCTCAGGAGAAGCACCCCCGGCGAGCAGTTCTTC.

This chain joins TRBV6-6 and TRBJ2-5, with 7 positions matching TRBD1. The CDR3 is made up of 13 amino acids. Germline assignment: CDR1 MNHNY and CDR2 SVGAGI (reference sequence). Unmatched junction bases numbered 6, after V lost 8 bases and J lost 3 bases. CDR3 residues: CASGPTGKETQYF. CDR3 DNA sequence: TGTGCCAGCGGACCGACAGGGAAAGAGACCCAGTACTTC.